This T cell receptor beta chain was found in a study of blood T cell repertoires in COVID-19. On the study more broadly: COVID-19 samples collected from the United States, Italy and Spain covered acute and convalescent phases.

Here immunoSEQ multiplex PCR was the method, and the copy in TCRdb shows in-frame clones only, minus some. The table includes some 500,000 clones, around 87% detected once. Participants, about 18 to 90 years old, spanned some 23 US areas. Participants' reported clinical history set cohort assignment. The sample comprised PBMCs or T cells enriched from blood (not recorded which). The receptor was derived from a woman in her thirties or forties who had recovered from COVID-19.

The CDR3 bases are TGTGCCAGCAGCCAAAGGACTAGCGGGACATCTAAAGAGACCCAGTACTTC. Translated: CASSQRTSGTSKETQYF. The rearrangement uses TRBV3-1 (or the pseudogene TRBV3-2) and TRBJ2-5, with TRBD2 identical over 12 bases. Losses at the gene ends were 2 bases for V and 3 bases for J; bases not matched to a gene: 7. The CDR3 has 17 residues. In germline, CDR1 is LGHDT, CDR2 YNNKEL (reference sequence).